A selection of T cell receptor beta chains follows, all from one sample in a study of metastatic and nonmetastatic thyroid tumors. Using MiXCR, TCRdb re-called clones from the PCR reads. The sample holds roughly 10,000 clones, roughly a third seen once. What was sequenced was tumor tissue. The receptor set was obtained from a female donor with papillary thyroid cancer or a benign thyroid nodule (not recorded which). Some clones in this sample may be carry-over from other donors' samples. The CDR3 runs from the conserved cysteine through the conserved F or W. The order of the fields is clone size, J gene, D gene, V gene, CDR3 length, CDR3 DNA, CDR3 protein. D genes are given only for firm matches. Clone size is given for some rows only: seen once, a few or many times, or a class if the clone is expanded.

clone_size: NA; j_call: TRBJ2-7; d_call: TRBD2; v_call: TRBV6-1; cdr3_length: 15; cdr3_nt: TGTGCCAGCAGACGTCGGACTAGCGGGGGATACGAGCAGTACTTC; cdr3_aa: CASRRRTSGGYEQYF
clone_size: medium-sized; j_call: TRBJ1-5; d_call: NA; v_call: TRBV19; cdr3_length: 15; cdr3_nt: TGTGCCACCGTCAATGGAGTCAATAGCAATCAGCCCCAGCATTTT; cdr3_aa: CATVNGVNSNQPQHF
clone_size: NA; j_call: TRBJ2-7; d_call: NA; v_call: TRBV2; cdr3_length: 12; cdr3_nt: TGTGCCAGCAGACAGGAATCCTACGAGCAGTACTTC; cdr3_aa: CASRQESYEQYF
clone_size: NA; j_call: TRBJ2-1; d_call: TRBD2; v_call: TRBV20-1; cdr3_length: 15; cdr3_nt: TGCAGTGCTAGAAATAGCGGGAGCTCCTACAATGAGCAGTTCTTC; cdr3_aa: CSARNSGSSYNEQFF
clone_size: few; j_call: TRBJ2-1; d_call: TRBD1; v_call: TRBV6-2/TRBV6-3; cdr3_length: 17; cdr3_nt: TGTGCCAGCAGTTACTCGAGACAGGGGTTCTCTAACGATGAGCAGTTCTTC; cdr3_aa: CASSYSRQGFSNDEQFF
clone_size: NA; j_call: TRBJ2-7; d_call: TRBD1; v_call: TRBV6-1; cdr3_length: 14; cdr3_nt: TGTGCCAGCAATACCGGGACAGGGGCCCACGAGCAGTACTTC; cdr3_aa: CASNTGTGAHEQYF
clone_size: few; j_call: TRBJ2-7; d_call: NA; v_call: TRBV6-1; cdr3_length: 13; cdr3_nt: TGTGCCAGCAGTGAAATAGGGGCGGACGAGCAGTACTTC; cdr3_aa: CASSEIGADEQYF
clone_size: few; j_call: TRBJ1-1; d_call: NA; v_call: TRBV27; cdr3_length: 13; cdr3_nt: TGTGCCAGCAGTTCAGGTTCGAACACTGAAGCTTTCTTT; cdr3_aa: CASSSGSNTEAFF
clone_size: NA; j_call: TRBJ1-1; d_call: NA; v_call: TRBV12-3/TRBV12-4; cdr3_length: 15; cdr3_nt: TGTGCCAGCCACGTCCCAGAATTAATGAACACTGAAGCTTTCTTT; cdr3_aa: CASHVPELMNTEAFF
clone_size: medium-sized; j_call: TRBJ2-7; d_call: NA; v_call: TRBV7-6; cdr3_length: 14; cdr3_nt: TGTGCCAGCAGCTTAGGTTCCTCCCTCGGCGAGCAGTACTTC; cdr3_aa: CASSLGSSLGEQYF
clone_size: NA; j_call: TRBJ2-5; d_call: NA; v_call: TRBV12-3/TRBV12-4; cdr3_length: 13; cdr3_nt: TGTGTCAGCAAACGGGACACCCAAGAGACCCAGTACTTC; cdr3_aa: CVSKRDTQETQYF